This TCR beta chain derives from a study of shared clonotypes between healthy human individuals. Study findings and constraints: Around 5.4% of naive CD4 clonotypes were common to a few donors. Memory subsets generally showed lower estimated richness than naive subsets.

About this clone: Its target is not known.

Researchers ran the assay at a deep level. An even split of each subset's genomic DNA across several immunoSEQ plates was performed. Generated by immunoSEQ multiplex PCR, the TCRdb table keeps only in-frame clones and is missing some. The sample lists roughly 1,800,000 clones; about 95% were seen once. Naive CD8 cells lacked CD45RO and underwent positive selection for CCR7, leaving out terminally differentiated effector memory CD45RA+ cells. Deletions cut 3 bases from V and 6 bases from J, with 11 bases between. This CDR3 has 14 amino acids. Germline values: CDR1 SEHNR, CDR2 FQNEAQ (reference sequence).

The source material was naive CD8+ T cells sorted from blood. The TCR comes from a young man in good health. The chain couples TRBV7-9 to TRBJ1-4; tentative D call: TRBD1 (6 bases). This chain's CDR3 is CASSFRGEDEKLFF. CDR3 DNA sequence: TGTGCCAGCAGCTTCAGGGGTGAGGATGAAAAACTGTTTTTT.